This T cell receptor beta chain was recovered during a study of shared clonotypes between healthy human individuals. The CDR3 loop spans 15 amino acids. CDR1 and CDR2 (germline): SNHLY, FYNNEI. Deletions cut 8 bases from V and 0 bases from J, with 13 bases between. Over several immunoSEQ plates, each subset's genomic DNA was distributed in even portions. The table came from immunoSEQ multiplex PCR; TCRdb's copy has only in-frame clones and leaves some out. The sample contains approximately 2.3 million clones, approximately 95% of which appear only once. The receptor's source is a man between 18 and 35 years old in good health. Some clones in this sample may be carry-over from other donors' samples. The chain has TRBV2 and TRBJ2-2; D gene ambiguous. The sample taken for sequencing was naive CD4+ T cells from PBMCs. Indicated subset: CD45RA+ positively selected. The CDR3 region is CASRATTANTGELFF. Written as DNA, the CDR3 is TGTGCCAGCCGCGCTACAACCGCGAACACCGGGGAGCTGTTTTTT.